These 16 T cell receptor beta chains were all obtained from the same sample, sequenced in a study of early T cells in non-severe SARS-CoV-2 infection. TCRdb recomputed calls from the 5' RACE reads with MiXCR, one row per CDR3 protein. The sample has about 59,000 distinct CDR3 sequences, around 13% seen once. The sample was whole blood, taken at baseline. All receptors derive from an adult who was a healthcare worker with PCR-confirmed SARS-CoV-2 infection or an uninfected control (not recorded which).

This clonotype appeared a few times. This chain links TRBV19 with TRBJ1-1, with a tentative D call TRBD1 (5 bases). Germline V gene data show CDR1 as LNHDA and CDR2 as SQIVND (reference sequence). V gave up 9 bases and J gave up 5 bases, with 19 bases separating them. The CDR3 consists of 14 residues. CDR3 sequence reads: CASKNQAGGTEAFF. The CDR3 bases are TGTGCCAGCAAAAACCAGGCTGGGGGTACTGAAGCTTTCTTT.

This clonotype was observed a few times. The CDR3 region has the DNA TGTGCCAGCAGTGAATTACAGGGAAGTAAAGCGCAGTTCTTC. Translated, it gives CASSELQGSKAQFF. The gene calls are TRBV6-2 or TRBV6-3 and TRBJ2-1, with D possibly matching TRBD1 (6 bases). With 5 bases removed from V and 12 bases from J, the gap between germline ends came to 20 bases. The CDR3 loop spans 14 amino acids. CDR1 MNHEY and CDR2 SVGEGT come from the germline V gene.

This clonotype showed up many times. This chain uses TRBV9 with TRBJ1-6, with D unclear. CDR3 length equals 15 residues. The germline V gene encodes CDR1 SGDLS and CDR2 YYNGEE. V shed 4 bases and J shed 6 bases, with 14 bases lying between them. The CDR3 DNA reads TGTGCCAGCAGCCTTAGGGAGTCGGGTAATTCACCCCTCCACTTT. This gives the protein CASSLRESGNSPLHF.

This chain uses TRBV2 with TRBJ2-5, with D unclear. The CDR3 extends over 15 amino acids. Germline values: CDR1 SNHLY, CDR2 FYNNEI. V lost 2 bases, J lost 2 bases, and 12 bases lay in between. This CDR3 reads CASSESLGRQETQYF. CDR3 nucleotide sequence: TGTGCCAGCAGTGAATCCCTAGGACGTCAAGAGACCCAGTACTTC.

The chain is built from TRBV6-2 or TRBV6-3 and TRBJ1-1; 11 bases fit TRBD1. The CDR3 is 15 residues long. V shed 6 bases and J 6 bases; nucleotides not matched to a gene: 9. Germline loops: CDR1 MNHEY, CDR2 SVGEGT. DNA for the CDR3: TGTGCCAGCAGCGCACCGGGACAGGGGGACGCTGAAGCTTTCTTT. It translates to CASSAPGQGDAEAFF.

This clonotype has at least ten counts. The chain couples TRBV7-9 to TRBJ1-2; no clear D. The ends were cut back, 3 bases at V and 6 bases at J, with 11 bases in the middle. The CDR3 is 13 amino acids. CDR1 SEHNR and CDR2 FQNEAQ come from the germline V gene (reference sequence). CDR3 in DNA: TGTGCCAGCAGCTTTGGCATCGAGGATGGCTACACCTTC. Amino acid sequence: CASSFGIEDGYTF.

The chain carries TRBV7-2 and TRBJ2-7, with D tentatively TRBD2 (5 bases). Germline V gives CDR1 SGHTA, CDR2 FQGNSA. Trimming removed 2 bases at V and 5 bases at J, with 22 bases between. This CDR3 is 17 amino acids long. The CDR3 sequence: CASSLKTIEGAKNEQYF. CDR3 bases: TGTGCCAGCAGCTTAAAAACGATCGAGGGAGCGAAGAACGAGCAGTACTTC. Combining the CDR3 with reference TRBV7-2 and TRBJ2-7 gives the whole variable domain GAGVSQSPSNKVTEKGKDVELRCDPISGHTALYWYRQSLGQGLEFLIYFQGNSAPDKSGLPSDRFSAERTGGSVSTLTIQRTQQEDSAVYLCASSLKTIEGAKNEQYFGPGTRLTVT.

This chain links TRBV7-9 with TRBJ1-1; no firm D call. The CDR3 has 15 amino acids. V lost 5 bases and J 3 bases, leaving 16 bases between the germline ends. Germline V gene data show CDR1 as SEHNR and CDR2 as FQNEAQ (reference sequence). In DNA form, the CDR3 reads TGTGCCAGCAGCCTATGTGGTGTGTGGGACACTGAAGCTTTCTTT. Protein sequence: CASSLCGVWDTEAFF.

This clonotype was counted ten times or more. The J gene is TRBJ2-7, the V gene TRBV19, with TRBD1 as a possible D gene (6 bases). The CDR3 consists of 14 residues. Germline V lookup: CDR1 LNHDA, CDR2 SQIVND (reference sequence). Trimming removed 6 bases at V and 2 bases at J, with 14 bases between. CDR3 nucleotide sequence: TGTGCCAGTAGCCAGGGGATTGGGACCTACGAGCAGTACTTC. Protein sequence: CASSQGIGTYEQYF.

This clonotype was detected many times. The chain recombines TRBV3-1 with TRBJ2-3; no reliable D call. Germline V gene data show CDR1 as LGHDT and CDR2 as YNNKEL (reference sequence). The length of the CDR3 is 15 residues. Between the trimmed V and J ends, which lost 6 bases and 0 bases, there was a span of 13 bases. This CDR3 reads CASSSGKTSTDTQYF. The CDR3 DNA follows: TGTGCCAGCAGTTCCGGCAAAACTAGCACAGATACGCAGTATTTT.

The chain recombines TRBV5-6 with TRBJ2-5; D ambiguous. Trimming removed 4 bases at V and 4 bases at J, with 14 bases between. The CDR3 covers 14 residues. Looked up from germline, CDR1 is SGHDT and CDR2 is YYEEEE. The CDR3 DNA follows: TGTGCCAGCAGCCTGGGAATTTTAGGAGAGACCCAGTACTTC. As protein: CASSLGILGETQYF.

This rearrangement joins TRBV3-1 to TRBJ2-2; possible D gene TRBD2, 6 bases. Trimming shortened V by 0 bases and J by 8 bases, and 10 bases separated the two germline ends. The CDR3 has 14 amino acids. The germline V gene has CDR1 LGHDT and CDR2 YNNKEL (reference sequence). The chain's CDR3 is CASSQDWREGELFF. The CDR3 DNA reads as TGTGCCAGCAGCCAAGATTGGAGGGAAGGGGAGCTGTTTTTT.

This clonotype was seen only a few times. V gene TRBV28 combines with J gene TRBJ2-4; 7 bases align to TRBD1. After removal of 8 bases from V and 0 bases from J, the junction contained 16 bases not matched to a gene. The CDR3 runs 18 residues. CDR1 and CDR2 from the germline V gene are MDHEN and SYDVKM. CDR3 nucleotides: TGTGCCAGCGGATTATTGGACAGGATAATACTAGCCAAAAACATTCAGTACTTC. It translates to CASGLLDRIILAKNIQYF.

This clonotype was observed at least ten times. V gene TRBV7-9 combines with J gene TRBJ2-2, with 14 bases aligning to TRBD2. The CDR3 sequence is 17 residues long. CDR1 is SEHNR, CDR2 FQNEAQ, per germline (reference sequence). V lost 6 bases to trimming and J lost 4 bases; unmatched junction nucleotides: 7. The CDR3 is CASRDGLAGGVTGELFF. CDR3 nucleotides: TGTGCCAGCAGAGATGGACTAGCGGGAGGTGTCACCGGGGAGCTGTTTTTT.

This clonotype has only a few counts. The rearrangement links TRBV19 to TRBJ2-7; 9 bases match TRBD1. V was clipped by 7 bases and J by 2 bases; unmatched bases: 6. Germline V gene data show CDR1 as LNHDA and CDR2 as SQIVND (reference sequence). This CDR3 is 14 amino acids long. CDR3 residues: CASTPTGGTYEQYF. The CDR3 bases are TGTGCCAGTACCCCGACAGGGGGGACCTACGAGCAGTACTTC.

The V call is TRBV11-1, the J call TRBJ1-1, with a weak D call TRBD1 (6 bases). Between the trimmed V and J ends, which lost 3 bases and 1 base, there was a span of 12 bases. The CDR3 contains 15 residues. Germline values: CDR1 SGHAT, CDR2 FQDESV (reference sequence). Written as DNA, the CDR3 is TGTGCCAGCAGCTTTGGGGGGGCAGGGAACACTGAAGCTTTCTTT. Its protein product is CASSFGGAGNTEAFF.